The T cell receptor beta chain under discussion was sequenced for a study of blood T cell repertoires in COVID-19. Overall study context: Sources were T cells, B-cell-depleted T cells, or PBMCs; the material itself was cDNA or gDNA.

Per the germline V gene, CDR1 is KGHSH and CDR2 is LQKENI. This CDR3 region has 15 residues. V shed 4 bases and J 5 bases; nucleotides not matched to a gene: 2. Clones were sequenced by immunoSEQ multiplex PCR, and TCRdb holds only the in-frame ones, with some missing. Of about 300,000 clones listed, around 84% were seen once; the top ten hold more than 1.4%. The sequenced sample was peripheral blood. V and J are TRBV18 and TRBJ1-6; 10 positions match TRBD1. This TCR came from a human donor with COVID-19, enrolled during active disease. The donor label of this sample is uncertain. The DNA of the CDR3 is TGTGCCAGCTCACGCGGGACAGGGGATAATTCACCCCTCCACTTT. Residues: CASSRGTGDNSPLHF.